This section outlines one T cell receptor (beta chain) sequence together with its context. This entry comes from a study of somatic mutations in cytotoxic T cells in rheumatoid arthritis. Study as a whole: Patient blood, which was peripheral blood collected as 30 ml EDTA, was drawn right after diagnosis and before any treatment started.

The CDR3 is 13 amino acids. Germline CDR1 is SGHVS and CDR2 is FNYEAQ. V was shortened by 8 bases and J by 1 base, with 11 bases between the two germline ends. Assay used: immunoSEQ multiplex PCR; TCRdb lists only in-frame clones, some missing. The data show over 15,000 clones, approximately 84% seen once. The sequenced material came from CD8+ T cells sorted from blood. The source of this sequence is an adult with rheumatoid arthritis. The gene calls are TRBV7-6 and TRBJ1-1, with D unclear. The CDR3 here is CASGGVGNTEAFF. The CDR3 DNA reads TGTGCCAGCGGCGGGGTAGGGAACACTGAAGCTTTCTTT.